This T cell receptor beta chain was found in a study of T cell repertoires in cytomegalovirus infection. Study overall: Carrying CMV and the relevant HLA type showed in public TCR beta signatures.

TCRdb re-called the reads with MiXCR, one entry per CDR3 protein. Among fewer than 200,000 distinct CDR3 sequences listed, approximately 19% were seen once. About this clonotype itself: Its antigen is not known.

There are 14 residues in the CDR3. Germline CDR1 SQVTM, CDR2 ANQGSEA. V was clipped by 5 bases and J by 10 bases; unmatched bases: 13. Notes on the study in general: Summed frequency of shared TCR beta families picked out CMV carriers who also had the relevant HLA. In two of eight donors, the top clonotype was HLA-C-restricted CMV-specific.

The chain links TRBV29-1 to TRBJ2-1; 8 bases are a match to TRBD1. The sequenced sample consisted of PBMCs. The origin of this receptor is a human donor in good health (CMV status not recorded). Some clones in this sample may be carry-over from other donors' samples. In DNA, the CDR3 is TGCAGCGTTTGGGACAGGAACAACGGCGACGAGCAGTTCTTC. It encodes CSVWDRNNGDEQFF.